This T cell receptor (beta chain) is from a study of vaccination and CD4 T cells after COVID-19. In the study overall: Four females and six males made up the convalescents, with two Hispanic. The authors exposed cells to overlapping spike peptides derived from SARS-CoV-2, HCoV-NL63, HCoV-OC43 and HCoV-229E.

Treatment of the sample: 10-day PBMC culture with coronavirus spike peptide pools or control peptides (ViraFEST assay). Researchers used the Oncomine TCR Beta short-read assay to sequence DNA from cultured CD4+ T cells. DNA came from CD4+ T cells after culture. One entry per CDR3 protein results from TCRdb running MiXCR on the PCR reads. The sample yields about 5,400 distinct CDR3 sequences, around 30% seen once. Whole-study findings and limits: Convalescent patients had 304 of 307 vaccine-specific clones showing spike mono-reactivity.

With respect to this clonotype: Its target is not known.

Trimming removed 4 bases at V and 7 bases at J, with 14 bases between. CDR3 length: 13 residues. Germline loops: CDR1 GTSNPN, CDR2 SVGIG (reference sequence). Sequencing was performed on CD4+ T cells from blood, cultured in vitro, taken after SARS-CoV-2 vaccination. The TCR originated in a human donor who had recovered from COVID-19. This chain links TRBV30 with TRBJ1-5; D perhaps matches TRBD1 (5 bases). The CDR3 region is CAWTLGRGQPQHF. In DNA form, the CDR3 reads TGTGCCTGGACCCTGGGTAGGGGACAGCCCCAGCATTTT.